This passage covers 15 T cell receptor beta chains from one sample sequenced in a study of blood T cell repertoires in COVID-19. TCRdb keeps only in-frame clones here, not all; method: immunoSEQ multiplex PCR. The sample contains approximately 390,000 clones, nearly 90% of which appear only once. The sequenced sample consisted of peripheral blood. Receptors originate from a man aged 18 to 35 with active or convalescent COVID-19.

The chain employs TRBV27 and TRBJ2-4, with no clear D. The CDR3 covers 10 residues. CDR1 is MNHEY, CDR2 SMNVEV, per germline (reference sequence). The CDR3 nucleotides are TGTGCACTAGCCAAAAACATTCAGTACTTC. Amino acid sequence: CALAKNIQYF.

This clone showed up just once. One junction end disagrees with the germline gene, perhaps due to a read error. J is TRBJ2-6 and V is TRBV4-3; weak D call: TRBD1 (5 bases). The CDR3 extends over 18 amino acids. The V gene's germline CDR1 is LGHNA and CDR2 YSLEER. The CDR3 here is CASSTEIWGKVGANVLTF. The CDR3 nucleotides read TGCGCCAGCAGCACCGAAATTTGGGGCAAGGTTGGGGCCAACGTGCTGACTTTC.

DNA for the CDR3: TGTGCCAGCAGTTCCCTGACTAGCGGGAGTCCCTCCTACAATGAGCAGTTCTTC. Protein: CASSSLTSGSPSYNEQFF. The chain uses TRBV28 and TRBJ2-1, with 12 positions matching TRBD2. Germline V gene lookup returns CDR1 MDHEN and CDR2 SYDVKM. The V segment lost 4 bases and the J segment 0 bases; nucleotides outside the gene matches: 7. The CDR3 contains 18 residues.

This chain connects TRBV20-1 to TRBJ1-5, with 7 bases aligning to TRBD1. Germline V lookup: CDR1 DFQATT, CDR2 SNEGSKA (reference sequence). The CDR3 covers 14 residues. After removal of 3 bases from V and 3 bases from J, the junction contained 5 bases not matched to a gene. CDR3 nucleotide sequence: TGCAGTGCTAGTTCGGGACAGACCAATCAGCCCCAGCATTTT. It specifies CSASSGQTNQPQHF.

V usage is TRBV27 and J usage is TRBJ2-6; the D gene is possibly TRBD2 (5 bases). Trimming pared 7 bases from V and 0 bases from J, leaving 13 bases between. The CDR3 spans 16 residues. Germline-derived CDR1 and CDR2 are MNHEY and SMNVEV (reference sequence). The CDR3 region has the DNA TGTGCCAGCAAAGAGGGAGTCAGCTCTGGGGCCAACGTCCTGACTTTC. Its protein is CASKEGVSSGANVLTF.

The CDR3 DNA sequence: TGCAGCGTTTCACTAGCGGGCTCCTCCTACGAGCAGTACTTC. Its translation is CSVSLAGSSYEQYF. V and J are TRBV29-1 and TRBJ2-7; 9 bases fit TRBD2. V shed 5 bases and J 0 bases; nucleotides not matched to a gene: 5. There are 14 residues in the CDR3. Germline CDR1 SQVTM, CDR2 ANQGSEA.

This clone was seen just once. This sequence joins TRBV28 and TRBJ1-1; TRBD1 is a possible D gene (6 bases). CDR3 length: 14 residues. Per the germline V gene, CDR1 is MDHEN and CDR2 is SYDVKM. Trimming pared 5 bases from V and 1 base from J, leaving 11 bases between. CDR3 sequence reads: CASSATGKNTEAFF. Written as DNA, the CDR3 is TGTGCCAGCAGTGCGACAGGAAAGAACACTGAAGCTTTCTTT.

The V and J genes are TRBV7-2 and TRBJ2-1, with 8 bases matching TRBD2. Germline V gene sequence: CDR1 SGHTA, CDR2 FQGNSA. The junction had 15 bases not matched to a gene; V was cut back by 6 bases and J by 5 bases. The CDR3 extends over 17 amino acids. CDR3 region: CASSISGSAVVHNEQFF. The CDR3 nucleotides are TGTGCCAGCAGTATCAGCGGGAGTGCCGTTGTTCACAATGAGCAGTTCTTC.

A single count supports this clone. The chain employs TRBV20-1 and TRBJ2-1; D perhaps matches TRBD2 (6 bases). The CDR3 has 15 amino acids. The germline gives CDR1 DFQATT, CDR2 SNEGSKA (reference sequence). Trimming cost V 3 bases and J 6 bases, with 18 bases left between them. The CDR3 nucleotides read TGCAGTGCTAGTCTTCGGGGGAGGAGAGGCAATGAGCAGTTCTTC. It specifies CSASLRGRRGNEQFF.

Note on this clone: The same CDR3 also results from other DNA sequences found in this sample. The chain combines TRBV30 with TRBJ2-2; a weak D match, TRBD1 (6 bases). Trimming shortened V by 0 bases and J by 7 bases, and 6 bases separated the two germline ends. This CDR3 contains 12 residues. CDR1 is GTSNPN, CDR2 SVGIG, per germline (reference sequence). As DNA, the CDR3 is TGTGCCTGGAGTGTCAGGGGCGGGGAGCTGTTTTTT. Amino acid sequence: CAWSVRGGELFF. The full variable domain, rest sourced from reference TRBV30 and TRBJ2-2, is SQTIHQWPATLVQPVGSPLSLECTVEGTSNPNLYWYRQAAGRGLQLLFYSVGIGQISSEVPQNLSASRPQDRQFILSSKKLLLSDSGFYLCAWSVRGGELFFGEGSRLTVL.

V usage is TRBV3-1 (or the pseudogene TRBV3-2) and J usage is TRBJ2-1, with 11 bases matching TRBD2. The CDR3 runs to 15 residues. Germline CDR1 reads LGHDT; CDR2 reads YNNKEL (reference sequence). After removal of 5 bases from V and 6 bases from J, the junction contained 6 bases not matched to a gene. CDR3 nucleotides: TGTGCCAGCAGCGTTAGCGGGGGGGCCGTCAATGAGCAGTTCTTC. Its translation: CASSVSGGAVNEQFF.

V and J are TRBV6-6 and TRBJ2-2; 8 bases align to TRBD1. This CDR3 has 15 amino acids. The germline V gene encodes CDR1 MNHNY and CDR2 SVGAGI (reference sequence). Trimming removed 6 bases from V and 3 bases from J; junction bases left unmatched: 6. CDR3 coding DNA: TGTGCCAGCAGGGCCGGGACAGGACACACCGGGGAGCTGTTTTTT. Protein product: CASRAGTGHTGELFF.

The V gene is TRBV7-8, the J gene TRBJ1-5; D remains unclear. Looked up from germline, CDR1 is SGHVS and CDR2 is FQNEAQ. This CDR3 is built from 12 residues. The V end was cut by 3 bases, the J end by 7 bases, with 7 bases between. CDR3 in DNA: TGTGCCAGCAGCTTTAGCCCCCAGCCCCAGCATTTT. Translated: CASSFSPQPQHF.

V gene TRBV27 combines with J gene TRBJ2-7; 8 nucleotides line up with TRBD1. The germline gives CDR1 MNHEY, CDR2 SMNVEV (reference sequence). The ends lost 8 bases at V and 5 bases at J; junction bases unmatched: 5. The CDR3 sequence is 12 residues long. The CDR3 region is CASRTGFDEQYF. The CDR3 DNA reads as TGTGCCAGCCGGACAGGGTTCGACGAGCAGTACTTC.

This rearrangement joins TRBV11-2 to TRBJ2-5; maybe TRBD1 (5 bases). V was trimmed by 5 bases and J by 2 bases, leaving 12 bases between them. The CDR3 is made up of 14 amino acids. The germline V gene has CDR1 SGHAT and CDR2 FQNNGV. The DNA of the CDR3 is TGTGCCAGCAGCCCTCCGGCAGGGCAAGAGACCCAGTACTTC. It is translated as CASSPPAGQETQYF.